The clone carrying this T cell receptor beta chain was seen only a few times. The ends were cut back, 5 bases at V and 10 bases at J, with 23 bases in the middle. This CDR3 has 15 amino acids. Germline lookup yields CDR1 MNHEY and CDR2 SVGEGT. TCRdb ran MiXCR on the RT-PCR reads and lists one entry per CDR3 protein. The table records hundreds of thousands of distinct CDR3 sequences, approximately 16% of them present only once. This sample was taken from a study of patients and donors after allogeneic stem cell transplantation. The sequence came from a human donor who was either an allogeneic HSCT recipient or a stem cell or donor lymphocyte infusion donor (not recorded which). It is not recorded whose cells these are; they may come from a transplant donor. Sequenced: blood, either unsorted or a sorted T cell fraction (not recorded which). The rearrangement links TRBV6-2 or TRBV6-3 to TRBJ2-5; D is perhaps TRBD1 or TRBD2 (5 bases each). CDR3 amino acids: CASSNPGPPSKVQYF. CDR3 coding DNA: TGTGCCAGCAGTAACCCGGGACCCCCCTCAAAGGTCCAGTACTTC.